This TCR beta chain originates from a study of blood T cell repertoires in COVID-19. Study-wide context: Acute and convalescent COVID-19 samples came from the United States, Italy and Spain. PBMCs, B-cell-depleted T cells, or T cells provided the cDNA or gDNA that made up the material.

Produced via immunoSEQ multiplex PCR; TCRdb's table is partial and in-frame only. This sample carries about 69,000 clones, 90% of them seen once, and the ten largest clones take about 5%. CDR1 is KGHSH, CDR2 LQKENI, per germline. Trimming shortened V by 6 bases and J by 3 bases, and 12 bases separated the two germline ends. This CDR3 contains 13 residues. The source of this sequence is a man over 45 with acute or convalescent COVID-19. The chain uses TRBV18 and TRBJ2-7; a possible D gene is TRBD1 (5 bases). Sample: peripheral blood. CDR3 nucleotides: TGTGCCAGCTCCGTATCTCAGGGCTACGAGCAGTACTTC. This encodes CASSVSQGYEQYF.